This TCR beta chain was recorded in a study of T cell repertoires in cytomegalovirus infection. About the study: Peptides in the study included HLA-C-restricted and HLA-B-restricted CMV epitopes. Carrying CMV and the relevant HLA type showed in public TCR beta signatures.

Via MiXCR, TCRdb re-called the reads, giving one row per CDR3 protein. This sample has about 830,000 distinct CDR3 sequences, with about 31% found just once. This clonotype was recorded many times. Its antigen is not identified. Study-level findings and limits: HLA-C-restricted, CMV-specific TCR beta clonotypes were dominant ex vivo. The study identified carriers of CMV plus the relevant HLA from cumulative public TCR beta family frequency.

This TCR was sampled from a human donor in good health (CMV status not recorded). Some clones in this sample may be carry-over from other donors' samples. The sample was cultured CD8+ T cells from PBMCs, taken from culture after CMV antigen stimulation.

CDR3 sequence reads: CATTGGVNYGYTF. CDR3 DNA: TGTGCCACTACAGGGGGCGTAAACTATGGCTACACCTTC. The chain uses TRBV7-2 and TRBJ1-2, with TRBD1 matching over 9 bases. This CDR3 region has 13 residues. V lost 10 bases and J lost 2; bases outside the gene matches: 5. Germline loops: CDR1 SGHTA, CDR2 FQGNSA.